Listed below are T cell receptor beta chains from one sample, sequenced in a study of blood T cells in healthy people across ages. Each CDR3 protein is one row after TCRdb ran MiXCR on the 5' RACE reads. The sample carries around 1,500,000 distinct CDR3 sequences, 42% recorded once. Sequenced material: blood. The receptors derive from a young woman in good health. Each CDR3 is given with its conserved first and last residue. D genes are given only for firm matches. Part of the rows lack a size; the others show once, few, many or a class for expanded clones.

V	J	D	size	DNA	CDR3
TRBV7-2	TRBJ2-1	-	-	TGTGCCAGCAGCTTAGTGGCAGGGCTCTCCTACGAGCAGTTCTTC	CASSLVAGLSYEQFF
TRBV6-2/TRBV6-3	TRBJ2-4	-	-	TGTGCCACCAGTCGGGGGACTGCCAAAAACATTCAGTACTTC	CATSRGTAKNIQYF
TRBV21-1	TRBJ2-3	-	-	TGTGCCAGCAGCCCGCCCCGCCCAGATACGCAGTATTTT	CASSPPRPDTQYF
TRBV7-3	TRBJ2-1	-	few	TGTGCCAGCAGCAGCCAGGGTGAGCAGTTCTTC	CASSSQGEQFF
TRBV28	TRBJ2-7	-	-	TGTGCCAGCAGTTTATCTGTGAACGAGCAGTACTTC	CASSLSVNEQYF
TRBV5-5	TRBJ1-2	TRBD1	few	TGTGCCAGCAGCTTGGCCGGGACAGCGTGGGGCTACACCTTC	CASSLAGTAWGYTF
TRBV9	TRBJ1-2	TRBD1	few	TGTGCCAGCAGCGCGGGACAGGGGGCCACAGCCTATGGCTACACCTTC	CASSAGQGATAYGYTF
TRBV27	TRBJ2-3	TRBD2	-	TGTGCCAGCAAAGTAGCGGGCTCAGATACGCAGTATTTT	CASKVAGSDTQYF
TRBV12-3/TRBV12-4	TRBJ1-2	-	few	TGTGCCAGCAGCCACTGGGATGGTGTAAACTATGGCTACACCTTC	CASSHWDGVNYGYTF
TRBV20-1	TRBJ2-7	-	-	TGCAGTGCTCCCACCCGAGGGGGGGGCGGATACGAGCAGTACTTC	CSAPTRGGGGYEQYF
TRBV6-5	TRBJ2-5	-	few	TGTGCCAGCAGTTACGGAGCCTACAATGAGCAGTACTTC	CASSYGAYNEQYF
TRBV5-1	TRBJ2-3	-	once	TGCGCCAGCAGCCAGGAGGGCAGGGCGGGAGATACGCAGTATTTT	CASSQEGRAGDTQYF
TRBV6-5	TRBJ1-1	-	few	TGTGCCAGCAGTTATCGGGGCCAGGGTGTGAACACTGAAGCTTTCTTT	CASSYRGQGVNTEAFF
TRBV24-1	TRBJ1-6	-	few	TGTGCCACCAGTGATTTGGTGTCGGGGGGACCCATTAATTCACCCCTCCACTTT	CATSDLVSGGPINSPLHF
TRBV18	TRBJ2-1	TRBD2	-	TGTGCCAGCTCACCCCGGGGACTAACTAACAATGAGCAGTTCTTC	CASSPRGLTNNEQFF
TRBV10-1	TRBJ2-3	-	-	TGCGCCAGCAGTGAGGATGGCAGAGGAACAGATACGCAGTATTTT	CASSEDGRGTDTQYF
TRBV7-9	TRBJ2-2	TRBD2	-	TGTGCCGGACGGACTAGCGGATACACCGGGGAGCTGTTTTTT	CAGRTSGYTGELFF
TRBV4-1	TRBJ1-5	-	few	TGCGCCAGCAGCCTCGACTCTTATAGCAATCAGCCCCAGCATTTT	CASSLDSYSNQPQHF
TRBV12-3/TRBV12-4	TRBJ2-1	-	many	TGTGCCAGCAGTTTACGGACGTCGGGGATGGGTGAGCAGTTCTTC	CASSLRTSGMGEQFF
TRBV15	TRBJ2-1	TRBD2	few	TGTGCCACCAGCAGATCTAGCGGGGTCTACAATGAGCAGTTCTTC	CATSRSSGVYNEQFF
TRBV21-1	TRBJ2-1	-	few	TGTGCCAGCAGCAAATTATTTGGGACAGCTAACAATGAGCAGTTCTTC	CASSKLFGTANNEQFF
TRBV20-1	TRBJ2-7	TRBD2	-	TGCAGTGCCCCCTTAATTCGCGAGCGGGAGGCAAGCTCCTACGAGCAGTACTTC	CSAPLIREREASSYEQYF
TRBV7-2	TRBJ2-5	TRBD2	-	TGTGCCAGCCGGGGAGGGTCCTCGACCCAGTACTTC	CASRGGSSTQYF
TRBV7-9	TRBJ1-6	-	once	TGTGCCAGCAGCTCTCCGACAGAGGGAGGGTCACCCCTCCACTTT	CASSSPTEGGSPLHF
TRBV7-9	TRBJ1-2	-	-	TGTGCCAGCAGCTTTGGGCCTGCAACCCCCTATGGCTACACCTTC	CASSFGPATPYGYTF